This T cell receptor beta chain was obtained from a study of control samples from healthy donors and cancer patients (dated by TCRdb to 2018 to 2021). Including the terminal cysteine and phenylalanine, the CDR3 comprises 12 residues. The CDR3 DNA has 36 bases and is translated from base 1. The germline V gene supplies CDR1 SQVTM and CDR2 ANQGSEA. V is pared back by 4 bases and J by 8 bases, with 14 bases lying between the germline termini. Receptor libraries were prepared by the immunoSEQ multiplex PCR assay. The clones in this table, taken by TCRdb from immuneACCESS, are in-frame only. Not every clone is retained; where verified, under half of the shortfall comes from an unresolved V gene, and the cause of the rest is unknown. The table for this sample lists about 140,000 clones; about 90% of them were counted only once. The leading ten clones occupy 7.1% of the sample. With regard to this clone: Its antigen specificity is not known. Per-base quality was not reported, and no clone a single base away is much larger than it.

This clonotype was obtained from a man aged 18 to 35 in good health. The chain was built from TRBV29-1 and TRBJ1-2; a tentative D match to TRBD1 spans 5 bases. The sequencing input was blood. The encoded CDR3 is CSVAGGSRGYTF. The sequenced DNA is TGCAGCGTTGCGGGGGGATCCAGGGGCTACACCTTC.